The T cell receptor (beta chain) under discussion was sequenced for a study of T cell responses to AZD1222 COVID-19 vaccine. General observations from the study: The peak T cell response came first, and repertoires were sampled only after it. Spike-spanning, vaccine-associated CD4 TCRs were dominant at 160-218 and 743-854.

Produced via immunoSEQ multiplex PCR; TCRdb's table is partial and in-frame only. The profile shows 75,000 to 90,000 clones, roughly 88% of them singletons. The germline V gene has CDR1 LGHNA and CDR2 YNFKEQ. V lost 1 base, J lost 3 bases, and 4 bases stayed unmatched. The CDR3 runs 15 residues. On this clone itself: What it recognizes is unknown.

The receptor was isolated from an adult in good health. The chain has TRBV4-2 and TRBJ1-1, with 8 positions matching TRBD1. The starting material was peripheral blood, obtained on day 0 of AZD1222 vaccination. The chain's CDR3 is CASSQGSQGDTEAFF. In nucleotides, the CDR3 is TGTGCCAGCAGCCAAGGTTCACAGGGGGACACTGAAGCTTTCTTT.